This T cell receptor (beta chain) came from a study of Ad26.COV2.S vaccination and SARS-CoV-2 variants. Whole-study context: In the COV1001 trial, the donor was in the Ad26.COV2.S arm. Study-wide results and limits: Vaccine recipients posted higher spike-specific TCR breadth than their placebo counterparts. Non-spike TCR breadth was similar in vaccine and placebo recipients.

This clone came up a few times. Its antigen remains unknown. This CDR3 region has 13 residues. Noted treatment: roughly 19 received Ad26.COV2.S at low or high dose, single or two shots; roughly 5 received placebo; per-sample allocation not given. The samples were gathered on day 63 after the first injection of vaccine or placebo. This person who donated was an adult of 18-55 years in Boston. Only in-frame clones appear in the TCRdb table, and some are missing; sequencing was by immunoSEQ multiplex PCR. The repertoire has 300,000 to 350,000 clones, about nine tenths of them found once; the top ten carry around 6.4%.

This clonotype was obtained from a person aged 18-65 years who received the Ad26.COV2.S COVID-19 vaccine or a placebo. Sequenced material: peripheral blood, taken in a trial of Ad26.COV2.S vaccine versus placebo. This chain connects TRBV21-1 to TRBJ1-5. TRBV21-1 is termed a pseudogene. The CDR3 DNA sequence: TGTGCCAGCAGCAAACGCGGGGATCAGCCCCAGCATTTT. Amino acid sequence: CASSKRGDQPQHF.